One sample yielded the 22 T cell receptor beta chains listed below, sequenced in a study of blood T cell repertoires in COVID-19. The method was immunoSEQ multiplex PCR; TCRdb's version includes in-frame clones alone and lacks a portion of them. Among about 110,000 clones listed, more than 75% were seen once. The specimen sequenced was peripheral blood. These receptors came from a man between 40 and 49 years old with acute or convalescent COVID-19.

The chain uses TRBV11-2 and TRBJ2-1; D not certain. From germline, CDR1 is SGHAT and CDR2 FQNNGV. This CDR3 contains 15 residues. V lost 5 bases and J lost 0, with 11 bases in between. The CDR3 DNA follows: TGTGCCAGCAGCCAGTACAGTTACTCCTACAATGAGCAGTTCTTC. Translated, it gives CASSQYSYSYNEQFF.

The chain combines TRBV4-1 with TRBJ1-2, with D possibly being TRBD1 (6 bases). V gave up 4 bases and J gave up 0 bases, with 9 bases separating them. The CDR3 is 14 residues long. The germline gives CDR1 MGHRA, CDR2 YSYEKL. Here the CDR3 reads CASSPGGPNYGYTF. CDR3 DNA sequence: TGCGCCAGCAGCCCGGGGGGGCCTAACTATGGCTACACCTTC.

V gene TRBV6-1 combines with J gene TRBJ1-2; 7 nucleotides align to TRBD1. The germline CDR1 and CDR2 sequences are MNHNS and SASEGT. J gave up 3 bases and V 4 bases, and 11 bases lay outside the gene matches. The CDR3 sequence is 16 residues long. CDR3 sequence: CASSGSHRGFDYGYTF. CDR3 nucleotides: TGTGCCAGCAGTGGTTCACACAGGGGTTTCGACTATGGCTACACCTTC.

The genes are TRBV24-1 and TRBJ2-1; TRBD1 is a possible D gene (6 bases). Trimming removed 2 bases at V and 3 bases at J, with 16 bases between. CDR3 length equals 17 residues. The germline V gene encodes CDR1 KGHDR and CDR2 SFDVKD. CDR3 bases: TGTGCCACCAGTGATTCCCACAGGGTAGATAACTACAATGAGCAGTTCTTC. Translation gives CATSDSHRVDNYNEQFF.

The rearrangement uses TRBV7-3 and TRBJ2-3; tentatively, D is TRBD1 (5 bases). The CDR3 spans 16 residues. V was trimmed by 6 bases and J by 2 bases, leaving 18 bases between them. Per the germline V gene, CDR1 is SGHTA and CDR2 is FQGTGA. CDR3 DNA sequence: TGTGCCAGCAGTCGAGGCGTTGGGGCAGCCACAGATACGCAGTATTTT. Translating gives CASSRGVGAATDTQYF.

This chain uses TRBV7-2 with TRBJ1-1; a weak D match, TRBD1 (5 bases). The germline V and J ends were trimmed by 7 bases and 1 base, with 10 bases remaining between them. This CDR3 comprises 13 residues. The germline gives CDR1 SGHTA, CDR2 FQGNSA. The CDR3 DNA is TGTGCCAGCAAGGAGGGACGGAACACTGAAGCTTTCTTT. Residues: CASKEGRNTEAFF. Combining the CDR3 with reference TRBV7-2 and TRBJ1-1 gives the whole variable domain GAGVSQSPSNKVTEKGKDVELRCDPISGHTALYWYRQSLGQGLEFLIYFQGNSAPDKSGLPSDRFSAERTGGSVSTLTIQRTQQEDSAVYLCASKEGRNTEAFFGQGTRLTVV.

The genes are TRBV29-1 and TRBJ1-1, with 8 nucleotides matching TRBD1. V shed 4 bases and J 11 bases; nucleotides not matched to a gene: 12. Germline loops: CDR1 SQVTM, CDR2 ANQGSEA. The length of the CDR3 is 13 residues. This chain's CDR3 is CSVVMTGVVEAFF. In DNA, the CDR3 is TGCAGCGTTGTCATGACAGGGGTTGTCGAGGCTTTCTTT.

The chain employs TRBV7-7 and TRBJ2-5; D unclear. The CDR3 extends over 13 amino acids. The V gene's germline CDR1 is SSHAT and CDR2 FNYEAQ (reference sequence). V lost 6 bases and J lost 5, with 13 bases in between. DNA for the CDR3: TGTGCCAGCAGTTCGACTCCCGCGGAGACCCAGTACTTC. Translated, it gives CASSSTPAETQYF.

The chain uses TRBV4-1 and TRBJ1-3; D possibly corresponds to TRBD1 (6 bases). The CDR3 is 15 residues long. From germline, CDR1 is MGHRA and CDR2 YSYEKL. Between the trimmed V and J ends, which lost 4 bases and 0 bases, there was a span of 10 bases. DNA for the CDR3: TGCGCCAGCAGCCCGACAGGCGTCTCTGGAAACACCATATATTTT. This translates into CASSPTGVSGNTIYF.

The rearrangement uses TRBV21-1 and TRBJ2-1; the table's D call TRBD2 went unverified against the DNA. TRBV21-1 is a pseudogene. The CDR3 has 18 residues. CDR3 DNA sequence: TGTGCCAGCAGCACCTTACCCCAGCGGGCCTCCTTAGACAATGAGCAGTTCTTC. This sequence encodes CASSTLPQRASLDNEQFF.

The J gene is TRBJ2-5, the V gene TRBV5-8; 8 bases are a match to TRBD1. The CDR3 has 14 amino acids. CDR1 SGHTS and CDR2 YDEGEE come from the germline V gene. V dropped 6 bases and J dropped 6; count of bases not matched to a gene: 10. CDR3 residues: CASTLAGGVKTQYF. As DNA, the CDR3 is TGTGCCAGCACCCTAGCAGGGGGCGTAAAGACCCAGTACTTC.

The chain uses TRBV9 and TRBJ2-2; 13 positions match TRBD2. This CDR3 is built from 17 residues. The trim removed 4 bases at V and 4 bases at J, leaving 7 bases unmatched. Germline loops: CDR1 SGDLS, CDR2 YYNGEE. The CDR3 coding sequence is TGTGCCAGCAGCACGAAACTAGCGGGGGGGACCACCGGGGAGCTGTTTTTT. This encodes CASSTKLAGGTTGELFF.

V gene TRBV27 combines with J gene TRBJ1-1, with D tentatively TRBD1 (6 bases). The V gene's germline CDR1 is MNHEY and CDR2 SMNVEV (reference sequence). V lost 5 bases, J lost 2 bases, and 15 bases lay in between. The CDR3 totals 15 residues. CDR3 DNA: TGTGCCAGCAGTCAAGCAGGGGCCACTAACACTGAAGCTTTCTTT. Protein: CASSQAGATNTEAFF.

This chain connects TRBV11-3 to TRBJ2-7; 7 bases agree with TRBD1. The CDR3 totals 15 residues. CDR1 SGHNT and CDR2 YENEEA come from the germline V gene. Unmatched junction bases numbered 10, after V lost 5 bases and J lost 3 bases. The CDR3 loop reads CASSPRTGNIYEQYF. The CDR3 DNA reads TGTGCCAGCAGCCCACGGACAGGCAACATCTACGAGCAGTACTTC.

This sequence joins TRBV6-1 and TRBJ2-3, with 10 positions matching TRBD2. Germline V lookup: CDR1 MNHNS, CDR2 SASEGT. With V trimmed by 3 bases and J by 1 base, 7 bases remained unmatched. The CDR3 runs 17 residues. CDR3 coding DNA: TGTGCCAGCAGTGAGGTTAGCGGGGGGTTCCGCACAGATACGCAGTATTTT. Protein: CASSEVSGGFRTDTQYF.

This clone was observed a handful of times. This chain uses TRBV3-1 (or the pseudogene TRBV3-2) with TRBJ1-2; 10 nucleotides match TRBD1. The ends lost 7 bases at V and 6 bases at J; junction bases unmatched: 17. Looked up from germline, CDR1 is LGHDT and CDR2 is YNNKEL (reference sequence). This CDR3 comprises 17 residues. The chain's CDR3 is CASTPQGQGNRKDGYTF. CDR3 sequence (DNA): TGTGCCAGCACCCCACAGGGACAGGGGAATAGAAAGGATGGCTACACCTTC.

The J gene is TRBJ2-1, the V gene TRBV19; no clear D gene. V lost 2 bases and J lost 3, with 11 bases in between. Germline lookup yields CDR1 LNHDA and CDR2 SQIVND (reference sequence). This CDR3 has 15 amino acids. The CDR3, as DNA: TGTGCCAGTAGTATAATTGATGACAACTACAATGAGCAGTTCTTC. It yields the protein CASSIIDDNYNEQFF.

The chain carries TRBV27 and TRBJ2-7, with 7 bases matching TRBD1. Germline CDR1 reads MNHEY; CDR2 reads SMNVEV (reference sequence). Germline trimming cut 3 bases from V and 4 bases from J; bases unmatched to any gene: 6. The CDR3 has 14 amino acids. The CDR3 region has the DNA TGTGCCAGCAGTTTCACAGGGGCTGGGTACGAGCAGTACTTC. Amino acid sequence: CASSFTGAGYEQYF.

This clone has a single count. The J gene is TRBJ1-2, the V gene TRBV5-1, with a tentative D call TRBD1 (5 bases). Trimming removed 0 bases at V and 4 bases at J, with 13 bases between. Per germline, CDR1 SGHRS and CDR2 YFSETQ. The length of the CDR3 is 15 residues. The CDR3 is CASSLALGQPYGYTF. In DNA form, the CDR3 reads TGCGCCAGCAGCTTGGCCTTAGGACAACCCTATGGCTACACCTTC. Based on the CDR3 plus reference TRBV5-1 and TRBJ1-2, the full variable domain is KAGVTQTPRYLIKTRGQQVTLSCSPISGHRSVSWYQQTPGQGLQFLFEYFSETQRNKGNFPGRFSGRQFSNSRSEMNVSTLELGDSALYLCASSLALGQPYGYTFGSGTRLTVV.

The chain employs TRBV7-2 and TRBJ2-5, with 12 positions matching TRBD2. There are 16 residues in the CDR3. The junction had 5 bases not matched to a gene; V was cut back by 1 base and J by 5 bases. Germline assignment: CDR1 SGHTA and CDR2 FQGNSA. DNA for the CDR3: TGTGCCAGCAGCTTAGTCCTAGCGGGGGGGAAGGAGACCCAGTACTTC. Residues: CASSLVLAGGKETQYF.

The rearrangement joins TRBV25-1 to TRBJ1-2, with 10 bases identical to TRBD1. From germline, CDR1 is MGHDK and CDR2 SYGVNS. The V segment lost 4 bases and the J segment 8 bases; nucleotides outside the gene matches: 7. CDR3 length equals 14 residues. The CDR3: CASSAGTGVDGYTF. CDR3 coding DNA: TGTGCCAGCAGTGCAGGGACAGGGGTTGACGGCTACACCTTC.

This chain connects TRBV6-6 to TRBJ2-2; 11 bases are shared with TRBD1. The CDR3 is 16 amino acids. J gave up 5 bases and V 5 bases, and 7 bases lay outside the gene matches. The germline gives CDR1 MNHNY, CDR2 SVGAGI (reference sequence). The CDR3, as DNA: TGTGCCAGCAGTACGGACAGGGGGCGAGGTACCGGGGAGCTGTTTTTT. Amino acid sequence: CASSTDRGRGTGELFF.